These 14 T cell receptor beta chains came from one sample sequenced in a study of regulatory T cells in long-lasting Graves disease (dated by TCRdb to the early 2020s). This specimen's time point label, interpreted: newly diagnosed GD, antithyroid drugs for less than 3 months. For both TCR sequencing and RNA sequencing, RNA was extracted from PBMCs using TRIzol. Receptors were amplified or captured by multiplex PCR. The listed sequencing device is Illumina HiSeq 4000. iRepertoire HTBI primers and Arm-PCR amplification of CDR3 regions were used to construct TCR beta libraries. TCRdb took the public reads, trimmed them with fastp at Q25, ran MiXCR for clone calling and kept in-frame beta chains. Entries are consolidated by CDR3 protein sequence, retaining the most common genes and DNA. The sample table holds 250,000 to 400,000 distinct CDR3 sequences, of which approximately 20% were seen once. The ten largest clones take up about 40% of the sample.

Sequencing used peripheral blood mononuclear cells (PBMCs), obtained at new diagnosis, from a patient treated with antithyroid drugs. The receptors were sampled from a female donor with Graves disease.

In its sample, this clonotype was seen a few times. The CDR3 nucleotides are TGTGCCAGCAGCCCCAGAAGGTGGGAAGTCTACAATGAGCAGTTCTTC. Its translation: CASSPRRWEVYNEQFF. The chain employs TRBV7-2 and TRBJ2-1; D remains ambiguous. Germline CDR1 and CDR2: SGHTA and FQGNSA. Trimming removed 5 bases from V and 3 bases from J, with 17 bases in between. CDR3 length: 16 residues.

Only a few counts were recorded for this clonotype. CDR3: CASSFRTGNGYTF. DNA for the CDR3: TGTGCCAGCAGCTTCCGGACAGGCAATGGCTACACCTTC. The V and J genes are TRBV7-2 and TRBJ1-2; 7 bases agree with TRBD1. Germline lookup yields CDR1 SGHTA and CDR2 FQGNSA. The CDR3 runs 13 residues. The J segment lost 6 bases and the V segment lost 3 bases, leaving 4 bases of the junction unmatched.

There are many counts of this clonotype. The chain joins TRBV27 to TRBJ2-1, with TRBD1 identical over 9 bases. The CDR3 runs to 14 residues. Germline CDR1 MNHEY, CDR2 SMNVEV (reference sequence). After removal of 3 bases from V and 7 bases from J, the junction contained 4 bases not matched to a gene. The CDR3, as DNA: TGTGCCAGCAGTTTTATGGGGACAGGGAATGAGCAGTTCTTC. This encodes CASSFMGTGNEQFF.

The table lists this clonotype with many counts. The chain carries TRBV5-6 and TRBJ2-7; D is unresolved. This CDR3 is 14 amino acids long. The germline CDR1 and CDR2 sequences are SGHDT and YYEEEE. V was shortened by 0 bases and J by 3 bases, with 10 bases between the two germline ends. CDR3 in DNA: TGTGCCAGCAGCTTGGGAATAAGAGTCTACGAGCAGTACTTC. Translating gives CASSLGIRVYEQYF.

This clonotype was counted many times. The junction departs from germline at one end; a sequencing error may be responsible. The V and J genes are TRBV7-9 and TRBJ2-2; D is possibly TRBD1 (6 bases). This CDR3 has 15 residues. CDR1 is SEHNR, CDR2 FQNEAQ, per germline (reference sequence). In DNA, the CDR3 is TGCGCCAGCAGCTTGGCAGGGGCGAACACCGGGGAGCTGTTTTTT. Amino acid sequence: CASSLAGANTGELFF.

The chain has TRBV19 and TRBJ2-7; 7 positions agree with TRBD1. The germline CDR1 and CDR2 sequences are LNHDA and SQIVND (reference sequence). The CDR3 is made up of 12 amino acids. The V segment lost 9 bases and the J segment 3 bases; nucleotides outside the gene matches: 5. The CDR3 region is CASRDSYYEQYF. In DNA form, the CDR3 reads TGTGCCAGCCGGGACAGCTACTACGAGCAGTACTTC.

This clonotype was seen many times. The rearrangement joins TRBV7-2 to TRBJ2-5; the D is unclear. CDR3 length equals 13 residues. CDR1 is SGHTA and CDR2 is FQGNSA in the germline V gene. Trimming pared 3 bases from V and 3 bases from J, leaving 8 bases between. CDR3 nucleotides: TGTGCCAGCAGCTTTAGTCCCGAAGAGACCCAGTACTTC. Residues: CASSFSPEETQYF. The complete variable domain, with remaining parts taken from reference TRBV7-2 and TRBJ2-5, reads GAGVSQSPSNKVTEKGKDVELRCDPISGHTALYWYRQSLGQGLEFLIYFQGNSAPDKSGLPSDRFSAERTGGSVSTLTIQRTQQEDSAVYLCASSFSPEETQYFGPGTRLLVL.

This clonotype was found many times. This chain links TRBV7-9 with TRBJ1-1; D possibly corresponds to TRBD1 (6 bases). V was trimmed by 1 base and J by 1 base, leaving 25 bases between them. Germline V gives CDR1 SEHNR, CDR2 FQNEAQ (reference sequence). The CDR3 spans 20 residues. The chain's CDR3 is CASSLDGGFGLGQTNTEAFF. In DNA, the CDR3 is TGTGCCAGCAGCTTAGATGGCGGTTTTGGGTTGGGACAAACGAACACTGAAGCTTTCTTT. The entire variable domain, with the rest obtained from reference TRBV7-9 and TRBJ1-1, is as follows: DTGVSQNPRHKITKRGQNVTFRCDPISEHNRLYWYRQTLGQGPEFLTYFQNEAQLEKSRLLSDRFSAERPKGSFSTLEIQRTEQGDSAMYLCASSLDGGFGLGQTNTEAFFGQGTRLTVV.

CDR3 sequence (DNA): TGTGCCAGCAGGACCCTCGGGGGAAGTGAAGCTTTCTTT. It is translated as CASRTLGGSEAFF. The chain links TRBV7-9 to TRBJ1-1; a weak D match, TRBD1 (5 bases). CDR1 SEHNR and CDR2 FQNEAQ come from the germline V gene (reference sequence). This CDR3 contains 13 residues. V lost 6 bases and J 7 bases, leaving 15 bases between the germline ends.

Details on this clonotype: One base away lies a much larger clone, so this may be a sequencing read error. The rearrangement joins TRBV29-1 to TRBJ2-1; D remains unclear. Trimming removed 4 bases at V and 10 bases at J, with 11 bases between. The CDR3 sequence is 11 residues long. Germline V gene lookup returns CDR1 SQVTM and CDR2 ANQGSEA. The CDR3 DNA reads TGCAGCGTTGCGGTCAGCTACGAGCAGTTCTTC. This codes for CSVAVSYEQFF.

Many counts were recorded for this clonotype. CDR3 residues: CASSRAGSMNQPQHF. CDR3 bases: TGTGCCAGCAGTCGGGCAGGGAGTATGAATCAGCCCCAGCATTTT. V usage is TRBV28 and J usage is TRBJ1-5; D perhaps matches TRBD1 (5 bases). With 5 bases removed from V and 4 bases from J, the gap between germline ends came to 15 bases. The CDR3 spans 15 residues. The V gene's germline CDR1 is MDHEN and CDR2 SYDVKM.

This clonotype has ten or more counts. The chain joins TRBV30 to TRBJ1-6; a weak D match, TRBD1 (5 bases). The CDR3 runs 15 residues. V was pared by 3 bases and J by 6 bases, with 15 bases between. The germline gives CDR1 GTSNPN, CDR2 SVGIG (reference sequence). The chain's CDR3 is CAWSLGLPSNSPLHF. CDR3 DNA: TGTGCCTGGAGCTTGGGACTCCCGTCTAATTCACCCCTCCACTTT.

This clonotype has more than one count but fewer than ten. The J gene is TRBJ2-3, the V gene TRBV28; 9 positions match TRBD2. The CDR3 is made up of 14 amino acids. In germline, CDR1 is MDHEN, CDR2 SYDVKM. Losses at the gene ends were 8 bases for V and 4 bases for J; bases not matched to a gene: 7. The CDR3: CASGSGTSPDTQYF. The CDR3 DNA is TGTGCCAGCGGGTCCGGGACTAGCCCAGATACGCAGTATTTT.

This clonotype appeared many times. The chain joins TRBV11-3 to TRBJ2-1; 16 bases align to TRBD2. J lost 7 bases, V lost 8 bases, and 5 bases had no gene match. Germline CDR1 reads SGHNT; CDR2 reads YENEEA. The CDR3 has 15 amino acids. CDR3 amino acids: CASRGTSGRGNEQFF. CDR3 in DNA: TGTGCCAGCCGAGGGACTAGCGGGAGGGGTAATGAGCAGTTCTTC.